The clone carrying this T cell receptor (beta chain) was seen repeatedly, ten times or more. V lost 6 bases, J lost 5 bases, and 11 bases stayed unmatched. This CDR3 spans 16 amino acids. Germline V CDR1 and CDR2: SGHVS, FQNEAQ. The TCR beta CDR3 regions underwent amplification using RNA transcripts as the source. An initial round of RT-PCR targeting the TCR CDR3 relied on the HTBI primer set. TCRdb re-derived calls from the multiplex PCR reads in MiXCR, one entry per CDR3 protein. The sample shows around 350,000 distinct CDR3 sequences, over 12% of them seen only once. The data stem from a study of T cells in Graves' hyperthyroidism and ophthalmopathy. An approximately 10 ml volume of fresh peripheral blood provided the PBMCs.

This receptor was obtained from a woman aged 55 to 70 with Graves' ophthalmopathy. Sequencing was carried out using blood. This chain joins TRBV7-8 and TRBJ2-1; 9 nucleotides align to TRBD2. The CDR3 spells CASSPFSGRLNNEQFF. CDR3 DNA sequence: TGTGCCAGCAGTCCCTTCAGCGGGAGGTTGAACAATGAGCAGTTCTTC.